This T cell receptor beta chain was recorded in a study of shared clonotypes between healthy human individuals (dated by TCRdb to the early 2020s). Describing the broader study: A couple of women and three men aged 18 to 49 years were included in the cohort. For each donor, CD4 naive and CD4 memory were each given three plates, CD8 naive was given two plates, and CD8 memory was given one plate. To estimate repertoire size and how much clonotype sharing occurs between individuals, the study deeply sequenced the blood TCR repertoires of five healthy adults. To increase sequencing depth and limit assay-specific biases, TCR repertoire library preparation and sequencing were carried out by different laboratories using diverse techniques. Each donor's leukapheresis produced roughly between roughly 0.85 and 9 billion PBMCs.

The study at large found these results: Because the study included only a small number of donors, the genetic and exposure-history diversity represented was limited. Estimated clonotype richness was generally larger for naive than for memory subsets. Incomplete sequencing was indicated by rarefaction of sorted-subset datasets, despite the large sequencing depth. Based on pairwise subsampling, the degree of clonotype sharing among donors was expected to be affected by sequencing depth. When several donors were compared, the shared fraction of clonotypes was 5% to 6.5% for naive CD4, more than 3% for naive CD8, 2% to 2.5% for memory CD4, and under 0.5% for memory CD8. Higher generation probabilities were observed for clonotypes shared by all four sorted-subset donors than for non-shared clonotypes. Sampling was limited to blood, and TCR repertoires in tissue likely differ from TCR repertoires in blood.

Looking up the germline V gene yields CDR1 KGHSH and CDR2 LQKENI. The cysteine opens and the phenylalanine closes a CDR3 of 14 amino acids. The DNA shown is the 42-base CDR3, in frame from base 1. V loses 0 bases of germline sequence and J loses 7 bases, and the interval between the two ends is 10 bases. With respect to this clone: Its antigen remains unidentified. Base qualities are missing; no much larger clone stands one base away.

CD8 naive samples were CD45RO-negative cells positively selected for CCR7, giving a CD45RA+CCR7+ population that excluded TemRA cells. The donors were healthy, HIV-negative adults with no recently reported acute infections or vaccinations. Every donor was a Caucasian adult living in Nashville, Tennessee, USA. Blood was obtained by leukapheresis, after which PBMCs were separated by Ficoll-Histopaque density gradient centrifugation and cryopreserved in liquid nitrogen vapor phase. Analytical flow cytometry was used to check the purity and quantity of every magnetically sorted T cell population. Genomic DNA was isolated from each sorted fraction and quantified by UV absorbance on a Nanodrop 2000c. TCR CDR3 regions were amplified from genomic DNA by multiplex PCR using the deep immunoSEQ assay. Extracted genomic DNA from each cell subset was spread evenly across all wells of several immunoSEQ 96-well plates, with each plate serving as a replicate. For sorted subsets, approximately 210 ng of genomic DNA, equivalent to some 33,000 T cell genomes, went into each replicate PCR. Purified libraries were measured with a Qubit 3.0 fluorometer, size-checked on a Bioanalyzer 2100, and measured again with the KAPA Library Quantification kit. A separate single-read 150-cycle Illumina NextSeq 550 flow cell was used to sequence each immunoSEQ 96-well plate. The authors processed their data as follows. The immunoSEQ output contained only junctional sequences without quality scores, so filtering could not match that applied to full-length reads. Sequences were annotated with PyIR, a Python wrapper for IgBLAST v1.9, and V/J genes and CDR3 were assigned using IMGT germline references. Any read was removed if the V/J assignment was weak (E-value above 1e-6), the CDR3 was missing, or the read contained stop codons, out-of-frame junctions, or ambiguous translated residues. V3J clonotypes were defined as sequences sharing an identical inferred V gene, J gene, and CDR3 amino acid sequence. Percentage overlap between repertoires was calculated by dividing the number of shared unique clonotypes by the size of the smaller repertoire. Richness of each repertoire was evaluated using RTK rarefaction, the Chao1 estimator, and Recon v2.1 estimates of unobserved clonotypes. OLGA was used to compute generation probabilities for all TCRbeta clonotypes that the gDNA method yielded from a few donors. TCRdb holds this immuneACCESS table with in-frame rearrangements only. Some clones are missing; in checked studies, unresolved V genes explain under half, and the rest has no known cause. V and J calls and clone size are given by that table; D and trimming were obtained from the DNA. The sample table holds millions of clones, of which over 85% were seen once. The ten top clones hold roughly 1.1% of the sample.

The sequenced sample consisted of naive CD8+ T cells sorted from blood. The cell subset or site label, read with the paper, signifies: CD45RA+CCR7+. This clonotype originated in a man aged 18 to 35 in good health. In this chain, TRBV18 is recombined with TRBJ2-1; too little of a D gene remains to name it. The DNA sequence is as follows: TGTGCCAGCTCACCACCGGCAGGTAGAAATGAGCAGTTCTTC. This gives the protein CASSPPAGRNEQFF.